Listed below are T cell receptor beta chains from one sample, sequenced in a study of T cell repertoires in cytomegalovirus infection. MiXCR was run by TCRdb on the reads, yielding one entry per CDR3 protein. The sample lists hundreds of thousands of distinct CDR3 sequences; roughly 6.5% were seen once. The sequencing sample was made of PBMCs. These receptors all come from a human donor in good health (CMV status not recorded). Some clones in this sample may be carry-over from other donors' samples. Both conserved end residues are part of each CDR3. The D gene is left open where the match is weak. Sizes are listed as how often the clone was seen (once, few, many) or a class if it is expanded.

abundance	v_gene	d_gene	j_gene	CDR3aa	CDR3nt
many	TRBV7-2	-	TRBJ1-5	CASSLEAGYQPQHF	TGTGCCAGCAGCTTAGAGGCAGGTTATCAGCCCCAGCATTTT
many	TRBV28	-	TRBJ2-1	CASSSGRGEREQFF	TGTGCCAGCAGCTCGGGACGGGGAGAGCGCGAGCAGTTCTTC
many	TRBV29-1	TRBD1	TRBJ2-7	CSVDGGTGDPSDEQYF	TGCAGCGTTGATGGTGGGACAGGGGACCCTTCGGATGAGCAGTACTTC
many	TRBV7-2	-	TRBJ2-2	CASSPRPNTGELFF	TGTGCCAGCAGCCCCCGCCCAAATACCGGGGAGCTGTTTTTT
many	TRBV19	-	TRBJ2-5	CASSPSAAPRETQYF	TGTGCCAGTAGCCCCTCGGCCGCTCCCCGAGAGACCCAGTACTTC
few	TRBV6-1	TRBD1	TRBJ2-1	CASRDGQGTGHEQFF	TGTGCCAGCAGGGACGGACAGGGAACGGGTCATGAGCAGTTCTTC
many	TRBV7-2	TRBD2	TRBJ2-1	CASSRVRGDEQFF	TGTGCCAGCAGCCGCGTGCGGGGGGATGAGCAGTTCTTC
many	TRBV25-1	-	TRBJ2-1	CASSESLIYNEQFF	TGTGCCAGCAGTGAATCCCTAATATACAATGAGCAGTTCTTC
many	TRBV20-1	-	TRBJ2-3	CSARDPVVDTQYF	TGCAGTGCTAGAGATCCCGTGGTGGATACGCAGTATTTT
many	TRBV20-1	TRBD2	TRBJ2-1	CSAGGGSQSYNEQFF	TGCAGTGCTGGGGGGGGGAGCCAGTCCTACAATGAGCAGTTCTTC
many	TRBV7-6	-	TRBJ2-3	CASSLSPAVSDTQYF	TGTGCCAGCAGCTTATCCCCGGCAGTTTCAGATACGCAGTATTTT
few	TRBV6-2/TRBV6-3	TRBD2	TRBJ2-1	CASSTSGGPYNEQFF	TGTGCCAGCAGCACGAGCGGGGGACCCTACAATGAGCAGTTCTTC
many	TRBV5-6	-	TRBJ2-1	CASSVSTGARWDEQFF	TGTGCCAGCAGCGTGTCAACGGGGGCCAGGTGGGATGAGCAGTTCTTC
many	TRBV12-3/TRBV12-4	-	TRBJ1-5	CASGGEGFGPQHF	TGTGCCAGCGGAGGGGAGGGCTTCGGGCCCCAGCATTTT
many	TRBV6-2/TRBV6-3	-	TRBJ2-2	CASSYSRGENTGELFF	TGTGCCAGCAGTTATAGCAGGGGTGAAAACACCGGGGAGCTGTTTTTT
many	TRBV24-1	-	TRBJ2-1	CATSDPRTYNEQFF	TGTGCCACCAGTGATCCGCGGACCTACAATGAGCAGTTCTTC
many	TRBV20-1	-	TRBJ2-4	CSASLGRNIQYF	TGCAGTGCTAGTCTGGGGAGGAACATTCAGTACTTC
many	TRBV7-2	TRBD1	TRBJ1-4	CASSLGGQGALNEKLFF	TGTGCCAGCAGCTTAGGAGGGCAGGGGGCCCTCAATGAAAAACTGTTTTTT